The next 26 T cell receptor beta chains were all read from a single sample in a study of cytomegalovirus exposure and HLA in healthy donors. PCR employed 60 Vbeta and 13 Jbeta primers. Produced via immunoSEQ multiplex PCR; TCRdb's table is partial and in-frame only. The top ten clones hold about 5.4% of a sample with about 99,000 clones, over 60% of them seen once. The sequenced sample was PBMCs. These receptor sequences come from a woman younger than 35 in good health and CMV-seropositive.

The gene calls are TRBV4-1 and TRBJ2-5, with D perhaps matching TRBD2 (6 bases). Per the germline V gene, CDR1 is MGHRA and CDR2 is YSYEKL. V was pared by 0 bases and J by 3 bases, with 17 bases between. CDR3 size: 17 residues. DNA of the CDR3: TGCGCCAGCAGCCAAGAAGGAGGGGCCCCCTTGGAAGAGACCCAGTACTTC. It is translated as CASSQEGGAPLEETQYF.

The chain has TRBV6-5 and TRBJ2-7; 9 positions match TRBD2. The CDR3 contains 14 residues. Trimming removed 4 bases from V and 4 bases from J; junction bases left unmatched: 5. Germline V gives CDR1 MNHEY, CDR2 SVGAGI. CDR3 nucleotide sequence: TGTGCCAGCAGTTTTAGCGGGAGCTTTTACGAGCAGTACTTC. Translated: CASSFSGSFYEQYF.

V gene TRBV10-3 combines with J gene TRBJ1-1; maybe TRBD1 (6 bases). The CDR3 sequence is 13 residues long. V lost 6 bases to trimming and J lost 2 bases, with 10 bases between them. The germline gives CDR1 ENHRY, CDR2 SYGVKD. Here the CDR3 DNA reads TGTGCCATCAGCCGGGACACTAACACTGAAGCTTTCTTT. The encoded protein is CAISRDTNTEAFF.

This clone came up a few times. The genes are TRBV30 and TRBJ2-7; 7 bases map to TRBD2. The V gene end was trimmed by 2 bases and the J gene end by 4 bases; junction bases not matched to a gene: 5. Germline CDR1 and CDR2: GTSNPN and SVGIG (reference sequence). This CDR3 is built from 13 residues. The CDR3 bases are TGTGCCTGGAGTTTTGCGGGAGTATACGAGCAGTACTTC. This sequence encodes CAWSFAGVYEQYF.

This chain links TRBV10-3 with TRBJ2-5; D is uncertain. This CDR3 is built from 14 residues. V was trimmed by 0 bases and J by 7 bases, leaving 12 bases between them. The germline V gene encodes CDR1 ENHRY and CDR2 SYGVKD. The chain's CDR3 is CAISESRQIGTQYF. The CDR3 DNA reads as TGTGCCATCAGTGAGTCGAGGCAGATCGGGACCCAGTACTTC.

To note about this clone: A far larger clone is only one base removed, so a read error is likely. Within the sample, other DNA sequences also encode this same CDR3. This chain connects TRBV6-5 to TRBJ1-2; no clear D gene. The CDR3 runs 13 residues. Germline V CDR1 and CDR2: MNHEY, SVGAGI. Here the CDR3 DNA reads TGTGCCAGCTGTTACAGCCCTAACTATGGCTACACCTTC. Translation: CASCYSPNYGYTF.

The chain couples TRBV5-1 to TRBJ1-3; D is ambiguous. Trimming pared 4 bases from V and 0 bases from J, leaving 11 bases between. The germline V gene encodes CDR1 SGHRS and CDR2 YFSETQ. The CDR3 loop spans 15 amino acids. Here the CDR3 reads CASSEDDYSGNTIYF. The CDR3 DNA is TGCGCCAGCAGCGAGGACGACTACTCTGGAAACACCATATATTTT.

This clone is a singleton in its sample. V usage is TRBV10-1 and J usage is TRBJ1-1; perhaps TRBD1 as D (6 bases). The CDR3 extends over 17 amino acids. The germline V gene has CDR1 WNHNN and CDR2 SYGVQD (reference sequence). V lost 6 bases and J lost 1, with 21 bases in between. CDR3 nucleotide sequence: TGCGCCAGCAGCGCCCCATACGGACAGCATCCGAACACTGAAGCTTTCTTT. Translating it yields CASSAPYGQHPNTEAFF.

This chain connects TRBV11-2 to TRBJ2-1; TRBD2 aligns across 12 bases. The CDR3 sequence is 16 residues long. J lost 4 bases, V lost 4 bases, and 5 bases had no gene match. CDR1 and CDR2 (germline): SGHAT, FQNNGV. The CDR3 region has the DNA TGTGCCAGCAGCTCCCGACTAGCGGGAGAGTACAATGAGCAGTTCTTC. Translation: CASSSRLAGEYNEQFF.

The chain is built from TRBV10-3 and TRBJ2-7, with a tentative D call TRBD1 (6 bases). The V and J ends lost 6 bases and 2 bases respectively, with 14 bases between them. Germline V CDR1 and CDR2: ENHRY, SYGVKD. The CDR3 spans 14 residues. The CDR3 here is CAISQGKDTYEQYF. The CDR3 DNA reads TGTGCCATCAGCCAGGGGAAGGACACCTACGAGCAGTACTTC.

The CDR3 bases are TGCGCCAGCAGCTTGGAAGGACAGGGCAATGAAAAACTGTTTTTT. Translated: CASSLEGQGNEKLFF. The genes are TRBV5-1 and TRBJ1-4, with TRBD1 matching 8 bases. Germline CDR1 and CDR2: SGHRS and YFSETQ. After removal of 0 bases from V and 5 bases from J, the junction contained 3 bases not matched to a gene. This CDR3 region has 15 residues.

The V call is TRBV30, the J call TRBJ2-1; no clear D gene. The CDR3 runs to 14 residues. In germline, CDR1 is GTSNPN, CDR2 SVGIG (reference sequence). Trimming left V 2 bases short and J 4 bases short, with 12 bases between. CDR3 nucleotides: TGTGCCTGGAGTCACCTTTTAGATTACAATGAGCAGTTCTTC. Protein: CAWSHLLDYNEQFF.

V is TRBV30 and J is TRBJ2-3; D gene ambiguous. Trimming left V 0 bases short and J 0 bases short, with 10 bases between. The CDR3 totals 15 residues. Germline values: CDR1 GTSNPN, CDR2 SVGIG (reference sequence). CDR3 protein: CAWSVGSGSTDTQYF. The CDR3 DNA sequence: TGTGCCTGGAGTGTAGGTTCAGGAAGCACAGATACGCAGTATTTT.

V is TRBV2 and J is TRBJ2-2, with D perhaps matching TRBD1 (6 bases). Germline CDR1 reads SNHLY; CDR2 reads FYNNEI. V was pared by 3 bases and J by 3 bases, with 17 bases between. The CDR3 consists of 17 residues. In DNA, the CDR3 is TGTGCCAGCAGTGACGGCCTCCGGGACACGGACACCGGGGAGCTGTTTTTT. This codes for CASSDGLRDTDTGELFF. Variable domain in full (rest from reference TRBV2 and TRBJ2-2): EPEVTQTPSHQVTQMGQEVILRCVPISNHLYFYWYRQILGQKVEFLVSFYNNEISEKSEIFDDQFSVERPDGSNFTLKIRSTKLEDSAMYFCASSDGLRDTDTGELFFGEGSRLTVL.

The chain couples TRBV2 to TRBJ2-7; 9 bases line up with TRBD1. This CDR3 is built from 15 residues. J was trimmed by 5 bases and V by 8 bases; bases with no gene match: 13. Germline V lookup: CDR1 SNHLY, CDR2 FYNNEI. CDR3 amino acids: CASQGGQGNVNEQYF. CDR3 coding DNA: TGTGCCAGCCAAGGGGGACAGGGAAATGTCAACGAGCAGTACTTC.

This chain's CDR3 is CASSLDSSYNEQFF. The DNA for the CDR3 is TGTGCCAGCAGCTTAGATAGCTCCTACAATGAGCAGTTCTTC. The chain links TRBV11-2 to TRBJ2-1, with unresolved D. Germline V CDR1 and CDR2: SGHAT, FQNNGV. This CDR3 is 14 amino acids long. Trimming stripped 0 bases from V and 0 bases from J, with 3 bases between.

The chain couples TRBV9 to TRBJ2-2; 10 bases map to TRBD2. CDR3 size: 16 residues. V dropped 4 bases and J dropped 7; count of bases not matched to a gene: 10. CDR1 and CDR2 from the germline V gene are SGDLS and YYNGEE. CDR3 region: CASSLGVAGGVGELFF. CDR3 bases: TGTGCCAGCAGCCTCGGTGTAGCGGGAGGAGTCGGGGAGCTGTTTTTT.

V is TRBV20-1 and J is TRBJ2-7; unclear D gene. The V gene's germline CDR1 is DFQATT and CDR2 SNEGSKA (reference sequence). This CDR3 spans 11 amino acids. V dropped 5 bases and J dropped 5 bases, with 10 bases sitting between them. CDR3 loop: CSADLIDEQYF. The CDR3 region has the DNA TGCAGTGCTGATCTAATTGACGAGCAGTACTTC.

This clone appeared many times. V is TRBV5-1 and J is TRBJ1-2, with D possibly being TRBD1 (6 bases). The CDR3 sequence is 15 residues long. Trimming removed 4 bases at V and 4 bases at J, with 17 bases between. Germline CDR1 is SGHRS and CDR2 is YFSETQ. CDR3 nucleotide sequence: TGCGCCAGCAGCGAAACACAGGGATCGGCCTATGGCTACACCTTC. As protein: CASSETQGSAYGYTF.

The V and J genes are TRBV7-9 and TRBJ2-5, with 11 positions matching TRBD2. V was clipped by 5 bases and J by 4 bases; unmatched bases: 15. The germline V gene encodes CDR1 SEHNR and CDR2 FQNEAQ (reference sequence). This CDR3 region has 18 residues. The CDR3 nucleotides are TGTGCCAGCAGCCTCACCTTCATAGCGGGAGGGCCTGGAGAGACCCAGTACTTC. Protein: CASSLTFIAGGPGETQYF.

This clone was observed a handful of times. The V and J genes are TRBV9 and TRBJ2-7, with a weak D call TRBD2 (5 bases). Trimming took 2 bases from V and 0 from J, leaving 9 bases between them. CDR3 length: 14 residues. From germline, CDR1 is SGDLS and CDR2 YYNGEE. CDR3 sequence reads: CASSVGLSSYEQYF. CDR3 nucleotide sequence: TGTGCCAGCAGCGTCGGACTCTCCTCCTACGAGCAGTACTTC. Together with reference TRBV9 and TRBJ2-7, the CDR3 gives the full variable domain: DSGVTQTPKHLITATGQRVTLRCSPRSGDLSVYWYQQSLDQGLQFLIQYYNGEERAKGNILERFSAQQFPDLHSELNLSSLELGDSALYFCASSVGLSSYEQYFGPGTRLTVT.

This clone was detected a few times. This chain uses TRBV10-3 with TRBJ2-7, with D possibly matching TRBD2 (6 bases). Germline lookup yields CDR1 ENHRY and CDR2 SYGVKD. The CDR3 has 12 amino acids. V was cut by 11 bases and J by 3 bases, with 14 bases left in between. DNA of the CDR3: TGTGCCGGAGGGCGGGTCGACTACGAGCAGTACTTC. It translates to CAGGRVDYEQYF.

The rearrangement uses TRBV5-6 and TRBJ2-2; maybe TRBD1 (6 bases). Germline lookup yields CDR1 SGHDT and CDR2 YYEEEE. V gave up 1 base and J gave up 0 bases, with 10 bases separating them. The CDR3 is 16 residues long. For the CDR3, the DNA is TGTGCCAGCAGCTTGATGAGGACAGCGAACACCGGGGAGCTGTTTTTT. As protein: CASSLMRTANTGELFF.

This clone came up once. The CDR3 region has the DNA TGTGCCAGCACAGGGTCCACCAATCAGCCCCAGCATTTT. It encodes CASTGSTNQPQHF. The chain recombines TRBV28 with TRBJ1-5; a possible D gene is TRBD1 (5 bases). The CDR3 extends over 13 amino acids. Trimming removed 7 bases from V and 3 bases from J, with 10 bases in between. The germline V gene has CDR1 MDHEN and CDR2 SYDVKM.

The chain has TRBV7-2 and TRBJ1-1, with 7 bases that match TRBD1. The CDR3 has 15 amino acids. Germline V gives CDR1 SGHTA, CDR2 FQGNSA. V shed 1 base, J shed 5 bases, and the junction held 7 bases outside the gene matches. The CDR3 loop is CASSLGDRDGTEAFF. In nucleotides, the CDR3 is TGTGCCAGCAGCTTAGGAGACAGGGACGGTACTGAAGCTTTCTTT.

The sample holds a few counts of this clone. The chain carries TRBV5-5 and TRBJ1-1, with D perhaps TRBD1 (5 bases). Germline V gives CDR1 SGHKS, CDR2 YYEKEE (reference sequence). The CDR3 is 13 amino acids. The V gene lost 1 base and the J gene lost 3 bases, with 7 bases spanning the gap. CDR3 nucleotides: TGTGCCAGCAGCTTGCCAGGGTACACTGAAGCTTTCTTT. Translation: CASSLPGYTEAFF.